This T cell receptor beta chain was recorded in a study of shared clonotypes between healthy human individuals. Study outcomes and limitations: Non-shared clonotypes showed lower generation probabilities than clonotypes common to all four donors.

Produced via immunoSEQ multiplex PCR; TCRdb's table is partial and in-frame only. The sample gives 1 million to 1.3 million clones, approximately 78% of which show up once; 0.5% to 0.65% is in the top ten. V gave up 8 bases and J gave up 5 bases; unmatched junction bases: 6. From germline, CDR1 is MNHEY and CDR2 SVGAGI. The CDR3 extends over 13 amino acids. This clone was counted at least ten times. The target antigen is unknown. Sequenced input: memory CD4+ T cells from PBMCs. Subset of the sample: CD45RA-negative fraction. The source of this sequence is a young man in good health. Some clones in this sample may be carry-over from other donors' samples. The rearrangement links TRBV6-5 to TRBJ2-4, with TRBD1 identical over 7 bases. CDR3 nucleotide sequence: TGTGCCAGCCTGCGACAGGGCGAAAACATTCAGTACTTC. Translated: CASLRQGENIQYF.